The clone carrying this T cell receptor (beta chain) was counted a few times. Its specificity is not known. A 5'RACE template-switching step, the method used to make TCR cDNA, added a universal primer site and UMIs. A single record per CDR3 protein comes from TCRdb applying MiXCR to the 5' RACE reads. The sample carries tens of thousands of distinct CDR3 sequences, roughly 6.9% recorded once. This sample was taken from a study of T cells after yellow fever vaccination. Study results and caveats: Post-booster repertoires contained most primary-vaccination clones again (about 95% CD4, roughly 91% CD8). Weaker, the secondary response peaked sooner, at day 5 versus 15. In FACS-sorted repertoires, abundant clonotypes from the bulk population could appear as contaminants.

There are 16 residues in the CDR3. Trimming cost V 6 bases and J 8 bases; bases outside gene matches: 13. This sequence was found in a man aged 18 to 30 who received the YFV17D yellow fever vaccine. The sample here was CD8+ T cells sorted from PBMCs, taken more than 4 days after the first yellow fever vaccination. The chain recombines TRBV12-3 or TRBV12-4 with TRBJ2-1; 10 bases align to TRBD1. This CDR3 reads CASSRELGQGGDEQFF. The CDR3 coding sequence is TGTGCCAGCAGCCGGGAACTAGGACAGGGGGGGGATGAGCAGTTCTTC.